The TCR beta chain under discussion was sequenced for a study of STAT5B mutations in CD4+ large granular lymphocyte leukemia. Controls came from buffy coats of healthy blood donors. Germline loops: CDR1 ENHRY, CDR2 SYGVKD. Trimming shortened V by 0 bases and J by 2 bases, and 22 bases separated the two germline ends. The CDR3 contains 19 residues. Data came from immunoSEQ multiplex PCR; TCRdb stores just in-frame clones and leaves some out. The data hold 20,000 to 25,000 clones, with 70% to 85% observed a single time. The TCR sequence derives from a human donor in good health. V and J are TRBV10-3 and TRBJ1-1; D uncertain. Material: CD4+ T cells from blood buffy coats. Here the CDR3 DNA reads TGTGCCATCAGTGAGTCGATAGGTGGCAGTTCAGCTGTCAACACTGAAGCTTTCTTT. It specifies CAISESIGGSSAVNTEAFF.